This T cell receptor (beta chain) was profiled in a study of cytomegalovirus exposure and HLA in healthy donors. The study, taken as a whole, reports: Sequencing likely produced, as an artifact, a cluster of highly shared sequence variants. As immune exposure information, only CMV serostatus was available.

As concerns this clone: The target antigen is unknown.

The CDR3 consists of 14 residues. Germline CDR1 and CDR2: SGHNT and YYREEE (reference sequence). V trimming: 5 bases; J trimming: 2 bases; junction bases outside the gene matches: 5. Nominally healthy donors were sampled, though unrecorded immune exposures were likely. The PCR used 60 Vbeta and 13 Jbeta primers. Produced via immunoSEQ multiplex PCR; TCRdb's table is partial and in-frame only. The sample records about 200,000 clones, about 70% being singletons. This clonotype was sampled from a woman in her twenties or thirties in good health and CMV-seronegative. The genes are TRBV5-4 and TRBJ2-5; 8 nucleotides agree with TRBD1. The sample was PBMCs. CDR3 sequence: CASSKDREQETQYF. For the CDR3, the DNA is TGTGCCAGCAGTAAGGACAGGGAACAAGAGACCCAGTACTTC.